A single sample is the source of the 13 T cell receptor beta chains below, sequenced in a study of shared T cell receptors in the human thymus. The data were produced by immunoSEQ multiplex PCR, yet TCRdb's version contains in-frame clones alone and is incomplete. The sample lists hundreds of thousands of clones; more than 70% were seen once. This sample also appeared in a second study, on human thymus T cells.

The sample was thymocytes. These receptors originate from a boy under two years old with a congenital heart defect.

This chain connects TRBV29-1 to TRBJ1-1; D is possibly TRBD1 (5 bases). The V and J ends lost 8 bases and 5 bases respectively, with 12 bases between them. The CDR3 runs to 11 residues. Germline V gene data show CDR1 as SQVTM and CDR2 as ANQGSEA. CDR3 nucleotide sequence: TGCAGCACCAGGCGGGGGACTGAAGCTTTCTTT. Its protein product is CSTRRGTEAFF.

The chain carries TRBV30 and TRBJ2-2, with D tentatively TRBD2 (6 bases). The germline CDR1 and CDR2 sequences are GTSNPN and SVGIG (reference sequence). Trimming left V 2 bases short and J 0 bases short, with 16 bases between. This CDR3 has 17 amino acids. The CDR3 bases are TGTGCCTGGAGTCGGGGTACCGGGACTTCGAACACCGGGGAGCTGTTTTTT. Translation: CAWSRGTGTSNTGELFF.

The chain couples TRBV27 to TRBJ1-5, with 9 bases identical to TRBD1. The CDR3 extends over 15 amino acids. V was clipped by 0 bases and J by 5 bases; unmatched bases: 2. CDR1 MNHEY and CDR2 SMNVEV come from the germline V gene (reference sequence). CDR3 nucleotides: TGTGCCAGCAGTTTATCAAGGACAGGGGATCAGCCCCAGCATTTT. It encodes CASSLSRTGDQPQHF.

The chain combines TRBV19 with TRBJ1-2; a weak D match, TRBD1 (5 bases). Germline-derived CDR1 and CDR2 are LNHDA and SQIVND (reference sequence). The germline V and J ends were trimmed by 6 bases and 4 bases, with 12 bases remaining between them. The CDR3 covers 13 residues. DNA for the CDR3: TGTGCCAGTAGGGGGGAGGGCCCCTATGGCTACACCTTC. Translated, it gives CASRGEGPYGYTF.

The chain joins TRBV6-6 to TRBJ1-5; no clear D gene. The CDR3 consists of 15 residues. Germline V lookup: CDR1 MNHNY, CDR2 SVGAGI (reference sequence). V was clipped by 6 bases and J by 1 base, with 13 bases between them. The CDR3: CASSYESGSNQPQHF. For the CDR3, the DNA is TGTGCCAGCAGCTACGAGTCGGGGAGCAATCAGCCCCAGCATTTT.

This clone showed up just once. This chain connects TRBV10-3 to TRBJ1-5; D remains ambiguous. CDR1 and CDR2 from the germline V gene are ENHRY and SYGVKD. The CDR3 runs to 14 residues. DNA for the CDR3: TGTGCTAATCAGCGGCAGGTAGGCAATCAGCCCCAGCATTTT. Translation gives CANQRQVGNQPQHF.

V is TRBV28 and J is TRBJ2-2; a weak D match, TRBD1 (5 bases). The CDR3 runs to 14 residues. Between the trimmed V and J ends, which lost 4 bases and 3 bases, there was a span of 9 bases. The V gene's germline CDR1 is MDHEN and CDR2 SYDVKM. The CDR3 here is CASSSRQYTGELFF. Here the CDR3 DNA reads TGTGCCAGCAGTTCCAGACAGTACACCGGGGAGCTGTTTTTT.

The J gene is TRBJ2-1, the V gene TRBV27; 14 bases agree with TRBD2. The J segment lost 7 bases and the V segment lost 3 bases, leaving 5 bases of the junction unmatched. The CDR3 loop spans 16 amino acids. Germline V gene lookup returns CDR1 MNHEY and CDR2 SMNVEV (reference sequence). Here the CDR3 DNA reads TGTGCCAGCAGTTTTTTGACTAGCGGGAGGGGGAATGAGCAGTTCTTC. Protein product: CASSFLTSGRGNEQFF.

V and J are TRBV7-6 and TRBJ1-5; D gene uncertain. V dropped 0 bases and J dropped 7 bases, with 7 bases sitting between them. CDR1 and CDR2 (germline): SGHVS, FNYEAQ. The CDR3 has 13 amino acids. CDR3 nucleotide sequence: TGTGCCAGCAGCTTAGCGTCGGGGCAGCCCCAGCATTTT. The encoded protein is CASSLASGQPQHF.

The chain uses TRBV19 and TRBJ1-1; 7 bases agree with TRBD1. This CDR3 is 15 amino acids long. Germline values: CDR1 LNHDA, CDR2 SQIVND (reference sequence). V gave up 6 bases and J gave up 5 bases; unmatched junction bases: 12. CDR3 DNA sequence: TGTGCCAGTAGCACCAGACAGGGACGTGGAACTGAAGCTTTCTTT. Residues: CASSTRQGRGTEAFF.

The chain has TRBV5-6 and TRBJ1-2, with 10 bases matching TRBD1. V gave up 4 bases and J gave up 2 bases; unmatched junction bases: 17. This CDR3 has 19 residues. The germline V gene has CDR1 SGHDT and CDR2 YYEEEE. The CDR3 sequence: CASSPGMDRGSLGNYGYTF. In DNA, the CDR3 is TGTGCCAGCAGCCCGGGGATGGACAGGGGGAGTTTAGGAAACTATGGCTACACCTTC.

J is TRBJ2-3 and V is TRBV5-6, with 8 bases matching TRBD1. The junction had 6 bases not matched to a gene; V was cut back by 2 bases and J by 4 bases. The CDR3 covers 15 residues. Germline V gene data show CDR1 as SGHDT and CDR2 as YYEEEE. CDR3 DNA: TGTGCCAGCAGCTTCAGGGGGCTTAGGGCAGATACGCAGTATTTT. Protein product: CASSFRGLRADTQYF.

This clone was observed a single time. The DNA of the CDR3 is TGCGCCAGCAGCACGAGGACTAGCGGACCCCTCACAGATACGCAGTATTTT. Protein product: CASSTRTSGPLTDTQYF. The chain links TRBV5-1 to TRBJ2-3; 10 bases fit TRBD2. The CDR3 runs to 17 residues. CDR1 and CDR2 (germline): SGHRS, YFSETQ. V gave up 4 bases and J gave up 2 bases; unmatched junction bases: 10.